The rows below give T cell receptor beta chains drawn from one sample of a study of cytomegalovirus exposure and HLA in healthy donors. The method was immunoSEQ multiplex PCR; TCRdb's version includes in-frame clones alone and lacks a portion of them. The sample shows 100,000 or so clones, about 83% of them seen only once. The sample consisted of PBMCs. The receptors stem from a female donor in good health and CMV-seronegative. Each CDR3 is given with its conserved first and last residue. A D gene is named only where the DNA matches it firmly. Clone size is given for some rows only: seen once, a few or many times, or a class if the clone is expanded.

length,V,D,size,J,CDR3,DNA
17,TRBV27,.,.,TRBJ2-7,CASSLSGAPKVRNEQYF,TGTGCCAGCAGTTTAAGCGGCGCGCCGAAGGTTAGGAACGAGCAGTACTTC
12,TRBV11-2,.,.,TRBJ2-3,CASSSSTDTQYF,TGTGCCAGCAGTTCGAGCACAGATACGCAGTATTTT
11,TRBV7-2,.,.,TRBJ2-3,CASSSTDTQYF,TGTGCCAGCAGCTCGACAGATACGCAGTATTTT
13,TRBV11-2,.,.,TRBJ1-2,CASSSGGRRGYTF,TGTGCCAGCAGCTCCGGTGGGAGGAGGGGCTACACCTTC
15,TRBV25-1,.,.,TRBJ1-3,CASSEGGTPGNTIYF,TGTGCCAGCAGTGAGGGGGGGACTCCTGGAAACACCATATATTTT
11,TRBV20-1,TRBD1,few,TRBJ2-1,CSAWTGNEQFF,TGCAGTGCTTGGACAGGGAATGAGCAGTTCTTC
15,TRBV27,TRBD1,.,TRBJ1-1,CASSLMGQMNTEAFF,TGTGCCAGCAGTTTAATGGGACAGATGAACACTGAAGCTTTCTTT
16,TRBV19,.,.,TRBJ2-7,CASSIRSLTGSYEQYF,TGTGCCAGTAGTATAAGATCCTTGACAGGATCCTACGAGCAGTACTTC
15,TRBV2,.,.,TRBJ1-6,CASTQGAGASSPLHF,TGTGCCAGCACCCAAGGGGCAGGGGCGTCCTCACCCCTCCACTTT
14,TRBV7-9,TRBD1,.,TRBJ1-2,CASSLGTGTYGYTF,TGTGCCAGCAGCTTGGGGACAGGGACCTATGGCTACACCTTC
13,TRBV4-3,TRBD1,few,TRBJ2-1,CASSRGQGNEQFF,TGCGCCAGCAGCCGAGGACAGGGCAATGAGCAGTTCTTC
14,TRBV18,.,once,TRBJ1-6,CASSEDRINSPLHF,TGTGCCAGCTCAGAAGACAGGATTAATTCACCCCTCCACTTT
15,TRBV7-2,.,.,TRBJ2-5,CASSLEAQFGETQYF,TGTGCCAGCAGCTTAGAGGCCCAATTCGGGGAGACCCAGTACTTC
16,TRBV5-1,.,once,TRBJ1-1,CASSPGGGVLNTEAFF,TGCGCCAGCAGCCCCGGCGGGGGGGTTCTGAACACTGAAGCTTTCTTT
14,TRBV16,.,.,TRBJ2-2,CASNLQSNTGELFF,TGTGCCAGCAACTTACAGAGCAACACCGGGGAGCTGTTTTTT
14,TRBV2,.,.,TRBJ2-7,CASSRLGRSYEQYF,TGTGCCAGCAGTAGACTAGGGCGCTCCTACGAGCAGTACTTC
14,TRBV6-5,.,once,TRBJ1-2,CASSYDAGYYGYTF,TGTGCCAGCAGTTATGACGCAGGATATTATGGCTACACCTTC
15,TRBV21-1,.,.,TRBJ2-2,CASSKEGALTGELFF,TGTGCCAGCAGCAAAGAAGGGGCGCTAACCGGGGAGCTGTTTTTT
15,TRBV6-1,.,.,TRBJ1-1,CASSPLQARNTEAFF,TGTGCCAGCAGCCCTTTACAGGCCCGTAACACTGAAGCTTTCTTT
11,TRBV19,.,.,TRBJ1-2,CASGRVRGYTF,TGTGCCAGTGGTAGAGTACGCGGCTACACCTTC
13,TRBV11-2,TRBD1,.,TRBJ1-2,CASSFRDSRGYTF,TGTGCCAGCAGCTTCCGGGACAGTCGGGGCTACACCTTC
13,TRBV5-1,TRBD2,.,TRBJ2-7,CASSFGGVYEQYF,TGCGCCAGCAGCTTTGGGGGGGTTTACGAGCAGTACTTC
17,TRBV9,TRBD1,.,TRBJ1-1,CASSVGDRAFLNTEAFF,TGTGCCAGCAGCGTAGGGGACAGAGCTTTTTTGAACACTGAAGCTTTCTTT
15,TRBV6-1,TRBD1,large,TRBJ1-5,CASSEEAGGGQPQHF,TGTGCCAGCAGTGAAGAGGCAGGGGGCGGTCAGCCCCAGCATTTT
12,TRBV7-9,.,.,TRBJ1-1,CASSPVNTEAFF,TGTGCCAGCAGCCCAGTAAACACTGAAGCTTTCTTT
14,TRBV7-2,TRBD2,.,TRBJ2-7,CASSPRTRSYEQYF,TGTGCCAGCAGCCCCAGGACTAGATCCTACGAGCAGTACTTC
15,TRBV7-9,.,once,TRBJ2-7,CASSSPDSLAYEQYF,TGTGCCAGCAGCTCGCCTGACTCCCTAGCCTACGAGCAGTACTTC
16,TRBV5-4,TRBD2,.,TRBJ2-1,CASSLDGRGGGNEQFF,TGTGCCAGCAGCTTGGATGGGAGGGGTGGGGGCAATGAGCAGTTCTTC
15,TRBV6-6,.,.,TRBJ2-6,CASSSRHAGANVLTF,TGTGCCAGCAGCTCTAGGCACGCTGGGGCCAACGTCCTGACTTTC
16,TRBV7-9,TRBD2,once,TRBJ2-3,CASSLPGGVSTDTQYF,TGTGCCAGCAGCCTCCCTGGGGGGGTATCCACAGATACGCAGTATTTT
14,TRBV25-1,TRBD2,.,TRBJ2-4,CASSEFGGVGIQYF,TGTGCCAGCAGTGAATTCGGGGGGGTGGGCATTCAGTACTTC
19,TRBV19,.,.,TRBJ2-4,CASSIAGRTLLGAKNIQYF,TGTGCCAGTAGTATCGCGGGGCGGACCCTCCTTGGGGCCAAAAACATTCAGTACTTC
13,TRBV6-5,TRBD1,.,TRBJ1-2,CASSCSTGAGYTF,TGTGCCAGCAGTTGCTCGACAGGGGCTGGCTACACCTTC
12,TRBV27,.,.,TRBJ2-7,CASSLGGNEQYF,TGTGCCAGCAGTTTAGGTGGCAACGAGCAGTACTTC
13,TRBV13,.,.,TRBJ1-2,CASSLVTLRGYTF,TGTGCCAGCAGCTTAGTTACATTGAGGGGCTACACCTTC
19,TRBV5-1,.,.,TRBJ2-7,CASSLDPSSGRKGDYEQYF,TGCGCCAGCAGCTTGGATCCCTCTTCTGGTCGGAAAGGGGACTACGAGCAGTACTTC
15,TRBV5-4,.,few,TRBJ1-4,CASSLGVDSTEKLFF,TGTGCCAGCAGCCTCGGGGTGGACAGTACAGAAAAACTGTTTTTT
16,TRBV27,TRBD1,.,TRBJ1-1,CASSLSVEGANTEAFF,TGTGCCAGCAGTTTATCGGTGGAGGGGGCGAACACTGAAGCTTTCTTT
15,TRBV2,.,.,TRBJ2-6,CASSDTGAGANVLTF,TGTGCCAGCAGTGACACGGGTGCTGGGGCCAACGTCCTGACTTTC
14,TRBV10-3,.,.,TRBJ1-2,CAISESQAIYGYTF,TGTGCCATCAGTGAGTCTCAGGCAATCTATGGCTACACCTTC
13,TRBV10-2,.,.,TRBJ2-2,CASKGGGAGELFF,TGCGCCAGCAAGGGGGGGGGAGCCGGGGAGCTGTTTTTT
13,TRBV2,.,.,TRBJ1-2,CASSITGANDYTF,TGTGCCAGCAGCATAACAGGAGCGAATGACTACACCTTC
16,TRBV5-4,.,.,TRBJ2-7,CASSLEGGPQAYEQYF,TGTGCCAGCAGCTTGGAGGGGGGGCCCCAGGCCTACGAGCAGTACTTC
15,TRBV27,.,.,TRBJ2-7,CASSFWTGYPYEQYF,TGTGCCAGCAGTTTCTGGACGGGGTACCCCTACGAGCAGTACTTC
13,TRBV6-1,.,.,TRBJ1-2,CASSEHSLGGYTF,TGTGCCAGCAGTGAGCATTCTCTCGGTGGCTACACCTTC
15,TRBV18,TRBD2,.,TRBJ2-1,CASSPGTSVYNEQFF,TGTGCCAGCTCACCAGGGACTAGCGTCTACAATGAGCAGTTCTTC
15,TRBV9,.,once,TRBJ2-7,CASSGATGTSSEQYF,TGTGCCAGCAGCGGTGCCACCGGGACATCGTCCGAGCAGTACTTC
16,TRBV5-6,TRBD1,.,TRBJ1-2,CASRPRLGQGRDGYTF,TGTGCCAGCAGGCCTCGTCTCGGACAGGGCCGAGATGGCTACACCTTC
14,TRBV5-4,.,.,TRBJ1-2,CASSSGGVGYGYTF,TGTGCCAGCAGCTCCGGGGGGGTCGGCTATGGCTACACCTTC